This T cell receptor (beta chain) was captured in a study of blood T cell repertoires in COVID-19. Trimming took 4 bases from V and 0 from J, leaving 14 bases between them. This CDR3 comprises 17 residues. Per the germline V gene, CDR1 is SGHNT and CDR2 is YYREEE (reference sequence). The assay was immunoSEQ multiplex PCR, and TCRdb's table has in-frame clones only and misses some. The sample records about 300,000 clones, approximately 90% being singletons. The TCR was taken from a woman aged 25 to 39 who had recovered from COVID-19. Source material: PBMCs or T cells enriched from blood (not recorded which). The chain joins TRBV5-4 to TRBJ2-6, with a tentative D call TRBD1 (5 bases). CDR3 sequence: CASSPQGRSSGANVLTF. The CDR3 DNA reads TGTGCCAGCAGCCCTCAGGGTAGAAGCTCTGGGGCCAACGTCCTGACTTTC.